The T cell receptor (beta chain) described here comes from a study of T-cell memory formation after mild COVID-19. Study findings and constraints: Contracting CD4+ clones were located mainly in CM and EM, and CD8+ clones in EMRA.

The V and J ends lost 6 bases and 6 bases, in that order; junction bases with no gene match: 14. From germline, CDR1 is LGHNA and CDR2 YSLEER. This CDR3 has 18 amino acids. Via MiXCR, TCRdb re-called the 5' RACE reads, giving one row per CDR3 protein. The sample includes approximately 240,000 distinct CDR3 sequences, less than 20% of them seen just once. Note on this clonotype: Its specificity is not known.

This receptor was taken from a man aged 18 to 30 who had mild COVID-19 (a few samples of this study predate the infection). Cell type and time point are not known. The gene calls are TRBV4-3 and TRBJ2-3, with 14 bases aligning to TRBD2. The sequencing input was PBMCs or a T cell subset sorted from them (not recorded which). CDR3 residues: CASRQHPGLAGVPDTQYF. In DNA, the CDR3 is TGCGCCAGCAGACAACATCCGGGACTAGCGGGGGTTCCCGATACGCAGTATTTT.